The clone carrying this TCR beta chain was seen a few times. The antigen remains unidentified. TCR beta VDJ combinations and CDR3 sequences were profiled from genomic DNA. MiXCR was run by TCRdb on the reads, yielding one entry per CDR3 protein. Among a few hundred thousand distinct CDR3 sequences listed, roughly 59% were seen once. Those patients picked for sequencing had displayed CD8+CD57+ cell expansion on flow cytometry. The enrolled patients all had severe acquired aplastic anemia. Blood sampling was performed on the patients, and none of them had received therapy by then. These data come from a study of CD8+CD57+ T cells in acquired aplastic anemia. Study-wide results and caveats: Both patients and controls carried the same twenty-nine CD8+ CDR3 sequences.

Trimming took off 4 bases at V and 7 bases at J, with 14 bases between the two ends. The CDR3 contains 13 residues. Germline-derived CDR1 and CDR2 are SNHLY and FYNNEI. The sequencing sample was made of sorted CD4+, CD8+, or CD8+CD57+ T cells (not recorded which) from PBMCs. This receptor was identified in a human donor with aplastic anemia. The chain uses TRBV2 and TRBJ2-7; D possibly uses TRBD1 or TRBD2 (5 bases each). CDR3 coding DNA: TGTGCCAGCAGTGTTGGGACCACTCGTGAGCAGTACTTC. Translation: CASSVGTTREQYF.